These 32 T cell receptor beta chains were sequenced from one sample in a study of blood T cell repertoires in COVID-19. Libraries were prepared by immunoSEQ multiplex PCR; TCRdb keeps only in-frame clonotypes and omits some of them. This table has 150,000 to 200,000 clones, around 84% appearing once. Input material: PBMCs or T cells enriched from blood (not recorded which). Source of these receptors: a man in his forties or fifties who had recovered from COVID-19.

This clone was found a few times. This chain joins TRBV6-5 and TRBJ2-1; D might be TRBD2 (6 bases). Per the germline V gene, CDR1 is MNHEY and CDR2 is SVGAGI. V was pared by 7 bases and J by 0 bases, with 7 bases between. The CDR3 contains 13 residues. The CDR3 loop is CASTRGSYNEQFF. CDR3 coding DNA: TGTGCCAGCACGCGGGGCTCCTACAATGAGCAGTTCTTC.

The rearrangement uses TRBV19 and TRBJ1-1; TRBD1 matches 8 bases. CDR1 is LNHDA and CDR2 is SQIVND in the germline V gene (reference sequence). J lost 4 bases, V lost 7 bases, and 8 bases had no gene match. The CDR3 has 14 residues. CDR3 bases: TGTGCCAGTATCCGGACAGGGTTGAGCACTGAAGCTTTCTTT. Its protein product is CASIRTGLSTEAFF.

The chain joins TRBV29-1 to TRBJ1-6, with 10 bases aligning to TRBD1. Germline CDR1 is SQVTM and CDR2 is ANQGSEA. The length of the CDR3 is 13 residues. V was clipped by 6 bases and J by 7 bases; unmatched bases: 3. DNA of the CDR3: TGCAGCGTCCGGGACAGGGGAAATTCACCCCTCCACTTT. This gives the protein CSVRDRGNSPLHF. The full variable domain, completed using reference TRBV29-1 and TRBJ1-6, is SAVISQKPSRDICQRGTSLTIQCQVDSQVTMMFWYRQQPGQSLTLIATANQGSEATYESGFVIDKFPISRPNLTFSTLTVSNMSPEDSSIYLCSVRDRGNSPLHFGNGTRLTVT.

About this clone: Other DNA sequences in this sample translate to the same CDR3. The CDR3 loop reads CASSIQGRGNQPQHF. CDR3 DNA sequence: TGTGCCAGCAGTATACAGGGTAGGGGCAATCAGCCCCAGCATTTT. V usage is TRBV5-4 and J usage is TRBJ1-5; TRBD1 is a possible D gene (6 bases). Trimming took off 5 bases at V and 2 bases at J, with 14 bases between the two ends. In germline, CDR1 is SGHNT, CDR2 YYREEE (reference sequence). The CDR3 length is 15 residues.

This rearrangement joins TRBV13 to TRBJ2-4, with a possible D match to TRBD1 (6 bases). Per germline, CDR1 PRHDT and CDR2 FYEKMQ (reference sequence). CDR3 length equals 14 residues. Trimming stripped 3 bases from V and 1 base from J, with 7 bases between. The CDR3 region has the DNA TGTGCCAGCAGCTTTCAGGGGGCCAAAAACATTCAGTACTTC. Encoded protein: CASSFQGAKNIQYF.

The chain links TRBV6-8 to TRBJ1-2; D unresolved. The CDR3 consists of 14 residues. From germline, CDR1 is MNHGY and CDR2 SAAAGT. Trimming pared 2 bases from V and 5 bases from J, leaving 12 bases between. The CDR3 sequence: CASSYVRYWYGYTF. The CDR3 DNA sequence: TGTGCCAGCAGTTACGTCAGGTATTGGTATGGCTACACCTTC.

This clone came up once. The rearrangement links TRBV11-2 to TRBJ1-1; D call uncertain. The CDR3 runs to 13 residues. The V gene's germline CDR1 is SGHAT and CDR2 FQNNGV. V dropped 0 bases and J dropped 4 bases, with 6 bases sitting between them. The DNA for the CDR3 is TGTGCCAGCAGCTTAGAGGGAGGCACTGAAGCTTTCTTT. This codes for CASSLEGGTEAFF. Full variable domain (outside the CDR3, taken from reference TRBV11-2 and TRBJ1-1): EAGVAQSPRYKIIEKRQSVAFWCNPISGHATLYWYQQILGQGPKLLIQFQNNGVVDDSQLPKDRFSAERLKGVDSTLKIQPAKLEDSAVYLCASSLEGGTEAFFGQGTRLTVV.

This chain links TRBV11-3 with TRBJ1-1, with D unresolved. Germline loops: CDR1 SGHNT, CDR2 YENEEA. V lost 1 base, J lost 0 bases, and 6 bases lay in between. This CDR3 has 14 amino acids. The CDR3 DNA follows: TGTGCCAGCAGCTTAGGGCCCATGAACACTGAAGCTTTCTTT. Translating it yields CASSLGPMNTEAFF.

The CDR3 nucleotides read TGTGCTAGTGGTTTGATCACAGGGAGTTGGGCTGAAGCTTTCTTT. Residues: CASGLITGSWAEAFF. The rearrangement joins TRBV12-5 to TRBJ1-1; D is perhaps TRBD1 (6 bases). The germline V and J ends were trimmed by 2 bases and 6 bases, with 16 bases remaining between them. Germline V CDR1 and CDR2: LGHNT, FRNRAP. This CDR3 is 15 amino acids long.

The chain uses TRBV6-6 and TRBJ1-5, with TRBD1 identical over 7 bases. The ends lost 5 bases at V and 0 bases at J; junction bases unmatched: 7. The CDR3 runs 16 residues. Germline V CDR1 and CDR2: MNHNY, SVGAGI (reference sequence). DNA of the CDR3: TGTGCCAGCAGTCTAGGACAGGATCTTAGCAATCAGCCCCAGCATTTT. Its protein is CASSLGQDLSNQPQHF.

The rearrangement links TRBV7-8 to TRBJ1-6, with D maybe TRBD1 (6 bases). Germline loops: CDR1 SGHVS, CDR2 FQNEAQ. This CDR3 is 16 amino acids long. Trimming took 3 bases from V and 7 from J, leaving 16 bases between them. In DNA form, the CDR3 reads TGTGCCAGCAGCTTCCAACGACAGGTAGGGAATTCACCCCTCCACTTT. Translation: CASSFQRQVGNSPLHF.

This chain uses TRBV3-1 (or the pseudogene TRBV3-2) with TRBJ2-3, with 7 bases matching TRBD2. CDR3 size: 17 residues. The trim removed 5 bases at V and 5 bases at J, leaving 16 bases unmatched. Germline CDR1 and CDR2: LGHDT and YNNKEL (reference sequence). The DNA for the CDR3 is TGTGCCAGCAGCGACAACCGCGGGGGTAACACGGGAGATACGCAGTATTTT. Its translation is CASSDNRGGNTGDTQYF.

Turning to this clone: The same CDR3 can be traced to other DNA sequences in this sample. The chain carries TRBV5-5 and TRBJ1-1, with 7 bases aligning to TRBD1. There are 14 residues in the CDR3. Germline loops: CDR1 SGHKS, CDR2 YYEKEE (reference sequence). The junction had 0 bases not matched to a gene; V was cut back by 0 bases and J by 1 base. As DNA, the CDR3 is TGTGCCAGCAGCTTGGCAGGGGGGAACACTGAAGCTTTCTTT. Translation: CASSLAGGNTEAFF.

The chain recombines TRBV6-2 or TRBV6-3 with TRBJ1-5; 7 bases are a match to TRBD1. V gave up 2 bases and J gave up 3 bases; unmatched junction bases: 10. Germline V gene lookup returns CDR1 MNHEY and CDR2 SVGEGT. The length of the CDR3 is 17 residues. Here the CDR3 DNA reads TGTGCCAGCAGTTACGTGCCGGGACAGAGAGCCAATCAGCCCCAGCATTTT. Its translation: CASSYVPGQRANQPQHF.

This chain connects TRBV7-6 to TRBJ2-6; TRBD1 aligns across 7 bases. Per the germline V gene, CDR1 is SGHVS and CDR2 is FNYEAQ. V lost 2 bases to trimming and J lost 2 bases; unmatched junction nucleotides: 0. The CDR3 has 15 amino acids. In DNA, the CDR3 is TGTGCCAGCAGCTTACAGGGGGCTGGGGCCAACGTCCTGACTTTC. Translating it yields CASSLQGAGANVLTF.

CDR3 amino acids: CASSIRTSGSSSYNEQFF. CDR3 DNA sequence: TGTGCCAGTAGTATCCGGACTAGCGGGTCTAGCTCCTACAATGAGCAGTTCTTC. The genes are TRBV19 and TRBJ2-1; 11 nucleotides line up with TRBD2. In germline, CDR1 is LNHDA, CDR2 SQIVND (reference sequence). The CDR3 contains 18 residues. The V and J ends lost 3 bases and 0 bases, in that order; junction bases with no gene match: 7.

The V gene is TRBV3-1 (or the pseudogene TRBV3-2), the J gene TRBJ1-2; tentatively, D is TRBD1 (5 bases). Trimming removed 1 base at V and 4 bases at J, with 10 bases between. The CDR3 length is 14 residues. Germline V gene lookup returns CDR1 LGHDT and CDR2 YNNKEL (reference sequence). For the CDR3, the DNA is TGTGCCAGCAGCCAAGTAAGGGGCAGCTATGGCTACACCTTC. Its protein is CASSQVRGSYGYTF.

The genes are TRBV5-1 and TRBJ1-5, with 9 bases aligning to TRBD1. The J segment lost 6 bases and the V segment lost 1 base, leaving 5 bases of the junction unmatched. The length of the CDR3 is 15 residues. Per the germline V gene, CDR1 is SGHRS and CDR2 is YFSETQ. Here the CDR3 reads CASSLSGTGTQPQHF. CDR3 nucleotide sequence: TGCGCCAGCAGCTTGTCCGGGACAGGGACTCAGCCCCAGCATTTT.

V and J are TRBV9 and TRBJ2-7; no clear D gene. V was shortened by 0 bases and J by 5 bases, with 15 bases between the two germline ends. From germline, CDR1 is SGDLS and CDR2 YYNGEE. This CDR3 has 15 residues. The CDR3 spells CASSVGGSRPNEQYF. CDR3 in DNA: TGTGCCAGCAGCGTAGGCGGTAGCCGGCCCAACGAGCAGTACTTC.

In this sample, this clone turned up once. Written as DNA, the CDR3 is TGTGCCAGCAGACCCGGGAGACTAGCGGGGGTTCGCTCCTACAATGAGCAGTTCTTC. Protein sequence: CASRPGRLAGVRSYNEQFF. The chain combines TRBV7-8 with TRBJ2-1, with 12 bases lining up with TRBD2. The CDR3 has 19 residues. Germline CDR1 is SGHVS and CDR2 is FQNEAQ. After removal of 6 bases from V and 0 bases from J, the junction contained 12 bases not matched to a gene.

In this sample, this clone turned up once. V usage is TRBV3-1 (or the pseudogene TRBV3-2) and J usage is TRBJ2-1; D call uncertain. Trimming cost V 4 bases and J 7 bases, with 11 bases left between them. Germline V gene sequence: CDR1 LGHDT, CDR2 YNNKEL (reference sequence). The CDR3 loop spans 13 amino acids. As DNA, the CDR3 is TGTGCCAGCAGCCGCCCCCCCCGGAATGAGCAGTTCTTC. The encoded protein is CASSRPPRNEQFF.

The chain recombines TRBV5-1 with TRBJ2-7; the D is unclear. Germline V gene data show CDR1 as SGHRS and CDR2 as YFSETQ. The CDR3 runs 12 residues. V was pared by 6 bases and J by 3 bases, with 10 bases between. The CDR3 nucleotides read TGCGCCAGCATCGGCGGCAACTACGAGCAGTACTTC. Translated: CASIGGNYEQYF.

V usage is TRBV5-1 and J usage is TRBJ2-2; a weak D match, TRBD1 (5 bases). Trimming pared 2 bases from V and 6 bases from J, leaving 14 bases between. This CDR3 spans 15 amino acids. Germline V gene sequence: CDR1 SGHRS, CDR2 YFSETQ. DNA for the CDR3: TGCGCCAGCAGCTTCTCACAGGTGCCTTCCGGGGAGCTGTTTTTT. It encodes CASSFSQVPSGELFF.

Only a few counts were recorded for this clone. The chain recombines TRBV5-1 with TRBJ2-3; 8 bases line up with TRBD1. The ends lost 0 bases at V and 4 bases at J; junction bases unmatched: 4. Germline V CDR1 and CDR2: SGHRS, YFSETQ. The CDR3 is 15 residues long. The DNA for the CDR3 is TGCGCCAGCAGCTTGGGACAGGGGATAGCAGATACGCAGTATTTT. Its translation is CASSLGQGIADTQYF.

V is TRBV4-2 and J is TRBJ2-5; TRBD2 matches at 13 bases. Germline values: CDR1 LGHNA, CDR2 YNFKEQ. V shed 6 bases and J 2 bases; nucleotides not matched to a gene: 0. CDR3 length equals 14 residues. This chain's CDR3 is CASRLAGGQETQYF. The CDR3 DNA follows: TGTGCCAGCAGACTAGCGGGGGGGCAAGAGACCCAGTACTTC.

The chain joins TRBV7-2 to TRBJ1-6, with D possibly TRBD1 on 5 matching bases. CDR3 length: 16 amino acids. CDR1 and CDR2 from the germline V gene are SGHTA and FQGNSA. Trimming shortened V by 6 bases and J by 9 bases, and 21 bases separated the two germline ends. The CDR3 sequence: CASSPPPLGASSPLHF. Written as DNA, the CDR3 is TGTGCCAGCAGTCCTCCCCCCCTAGGGGCAAGTTCACCCCTCCACTTT.

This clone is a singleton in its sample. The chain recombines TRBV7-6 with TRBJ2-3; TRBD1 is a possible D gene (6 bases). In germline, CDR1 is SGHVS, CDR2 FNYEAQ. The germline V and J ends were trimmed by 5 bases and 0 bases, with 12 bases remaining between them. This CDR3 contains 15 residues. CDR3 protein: CASSRWTVSTDTQYF. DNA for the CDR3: TGTGCCAGCAGCAGATGGACAGTCAGCACAGATACGCAGTATTTT.

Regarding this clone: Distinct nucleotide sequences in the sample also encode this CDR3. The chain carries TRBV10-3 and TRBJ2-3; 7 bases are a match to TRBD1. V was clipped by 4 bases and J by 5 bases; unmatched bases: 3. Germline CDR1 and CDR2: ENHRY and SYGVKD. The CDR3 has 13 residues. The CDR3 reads CAISGRGQDTQYF. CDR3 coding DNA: TGTGCCATCAGTGGAAGGGGGCAAGATACGCAGTATTTT.

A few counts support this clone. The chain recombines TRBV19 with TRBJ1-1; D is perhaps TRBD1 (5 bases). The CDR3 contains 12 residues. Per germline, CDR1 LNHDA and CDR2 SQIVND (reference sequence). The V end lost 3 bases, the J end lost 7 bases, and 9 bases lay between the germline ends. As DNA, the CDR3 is TGTGCCAGTAGTATGAGGACAAGTGAAGCTTTCTTT. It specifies CASSMRTSEAFF.

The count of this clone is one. CDR3 DNA sequence: TGCGCCAGCAGTGTGGGGGCGTCAGAGACCCAGTACTTC. Translation gives CASSVGASETQYF. J is TRBJ2-5 and V is TRBV10-1, with D perhaps TRBD1 (6 bases). Germline V CDR1 and CDR2: WNHNN, SYGVQD (reference sequence). The CDR3 consists of 13 residues. Trimming left V 4 bases short and J 4 bases short, with 10 bases between.

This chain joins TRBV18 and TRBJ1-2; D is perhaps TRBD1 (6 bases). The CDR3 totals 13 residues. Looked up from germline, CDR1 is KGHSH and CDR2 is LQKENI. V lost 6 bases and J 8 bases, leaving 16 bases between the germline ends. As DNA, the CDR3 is TGTGCCAGCTCCCTGTCCAGGGGTTACGGCTACACCTTC. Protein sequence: CASSLSRGYGYTF.

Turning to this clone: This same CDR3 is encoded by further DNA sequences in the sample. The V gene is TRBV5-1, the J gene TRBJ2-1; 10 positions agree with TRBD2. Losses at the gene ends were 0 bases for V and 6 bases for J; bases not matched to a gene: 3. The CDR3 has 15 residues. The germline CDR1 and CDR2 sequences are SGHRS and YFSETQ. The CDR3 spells CASSLGWTSGNEQFF. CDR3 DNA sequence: TGCGCCAGCAGCTTGGGTTGGACTAGCGGCAATGAGCAGTTCTTC.